The 27 T cell receptor beta chains reported below all come from one sample, sequenced in a study of neurological immune-mediated disorders. TCRdb called the 5' RACE reads again in MiXCR, with one record for every CDR3 protein. The repertoire holds 70,000 or so distinct CDR3 sequences, with more than 3% as singletons. Sequencing was done on a sample of PBMCs. These receptors all come from a woman aged 45-65 years with multiple sclerosis.

This clonotype was observed at least ten times. The chain has TRBV6-5 and TRBJ2-3, with D perhaps matching TRBD1 (6 bases). Trimming removed 5 bases at V and 2 bases at J, with 17 bases between. Germline V lookup: CDR1 MNHEY, CDR2 SVGAGI. This CDR3 region has 16 residues. The CDR3 is CASSRTAADSTDTQYF. DNA of the CDR3: TGTGCCAGCAGTCGGACAGCGGCAGACTCCACAGATACGCAGTATTTT.

This clonotype was seen many times. This chain connects TRBV28 to TRBJ2-7, with no clear D. The V gene lost 3 bases and the J gene lost 2 bases, with 8 bases spanning the gap. There are 13 residues in the CDR3. Germline values: CDR1 MDHEN, CDR2 SYDVKM. CDR3 amino acids: CASSLGAAYEQYF. The CDR3 DNA reads TGTGCCAGCAGTTTGGGTGCGGCCTACGAGCAGTACTTC.

This clonotype has at least ten counts. CDR3 residues: CAISESWGGNTEAFF. The CDR3 DNA reads as TGTGCCATCAGTGAGTCATGGGGAGGGAACACTGAAGCTTTCTTT. V usage is TRBV10-3 and J usage is TRBJ1-1; D remains ambiguous. Trimming removed 0 bases at V and 1 base at J, with 9 bases between. Germline V gives CDR1 ENHRY, CDR2 SYGVKD. The CDR3 is 15 residues long.

This clonotype was detected many times. The chain combines TRBV28 with TRBJ1-1; D ambiguous. The CDR3 contains 14 residues. CDR1 is MDHEN and CDR2 is SYDVKM in the germline V gene. Deletions cut 7 bases from V and 0 bases from J, with 12 bases between. The CDR3 DNA reads TGTGCCAGCACCTTACCGTTTATGAACACTGAAGCTTTCTTT. This codes for CASTLPFMNTEAFF.

This clonotype showed up many times. The chain joins TRBV4-2 to TRBJ2-7, with a possible D match to TRBD2 (5 bases). Germline V gene sequence: CDR1 LGHNA, CDR2 YNFKEQ. Trimming shortened V by 0 bases and J by 9 bases, and 9 bases separated the two germline ends. The CDR3 covers 12 residues. CDR3 region: CASSQDREGQYF. DNA for the CDR3: TGTGCCAGCAGCCAAGATCGTGAGGGGCAGTACTTC.

The sample holds many counts of this clonotype. This chain joins TRBV20-1 and TRBJ1-2; 7 bases are shared with TRBD1. This CDR3 has 17 residues. Germline loops: CDR1 DFQATT, CDR2 SNEGSKA (reference sequence). Trimming took 3 bases from V and 6 from J; bases not matched to a gene: 19. The CDR3 DNA reads as TGCAGTGCTAGTTACACCGCGCCGGGACAGCCCGGGCATGGCTACACCTTC. This encodes CSASYTAPGQPGHGYTF.

This clonotype came up many times. The rearrangement links TRBV5-1 to TRBJ2-1; TRBD2 matches at 14 bases. J gave up 4 bases and V 3 bases, and 3 bases lay outside the gene matches. Germline CDR1 and CDR2: SGHRS and YFSETQ. This CDR3 is built from 16 residues. The chain's CDR3 is CASSSTSGGAYNEQFF. CDR3 in DNA: TGCGCCAGCAGCTCGACTAGCGGGGGGGCTTACAATGAGCAGTTCTTC.

This clonotype has more than one count but fewer than ten. A much larger clone lies one base from this, so it may be a read error. The chain combines TRBV29-1 with TRBJ1-1; the D gene is possibly TRBD1 (6 bases). Germline CDR1 and CDR2: SQVTM and ANQGSEA. This CDR3 has 15 residues. V dropped 6 bases and J dropped 5 bases, with 22 bases sitting between them. The DNA of the CDR3 is TGCAGCGTCGTCCAAACGGCGGGGGCGCGGACTGAAGCTTTCTTT. Residues: CSVVQTAGARTEAFF.

This clonotype was seen repeatedly, ten times or more. CDR3 sequence (DNA): TGCAGCGCCCGAGGATCGGGCCTTAATTCACCCCTCCACTTT. Its translation: CSARGSGLNSPLHF. The chain couples TRBV29-1 to TRBJ1-6, with no clear D. CDR1 is SQVTM, CDR2 ANQGSEA, per germline. The CDR3 is made up of 14 amino acids. The V end was cut by 7 bases, the J end by 6 bases, with 16 bases between.

With regard to this clonotype: Its ends do not fully match the called genes, so a read error is possible. The V and J genes are TRBV29-1 and TRBJ2-2, with TRBD1 matching 7 bases. The CDR3 has 14 amino acids. Germline V gene data show CDR1 as SQVTM and CDR2 as ANQGSEA. The CDR3 loop is CSSAGDRDTGALFF. The CDR3 bases are TGCAGCTCGGCTGGGGACAGAGACACCGGGGCGCTGTTTTTT.

This clonotype has ten or more counts. The J gene is TRBJ1-2, the V gene TRBV6-1; maybe TRBD1 (6 bases). CDR1 and CDR2 from the germline V gene are MNHNS and SASEGT. The CDR3 loop spans 14 amino acids. Trimming removed 7 bases at V and 4 bases at J, with 16 bases between. CDR3 sequence (DNA): TGTGCCAGCACCAAAAGAGGAGGGGGCTATGGCTACACCTTC. This sequence encodes CASTKRGGGYGYTF.

Many counts were recorded for this clonotype. V gene TRBV20-1 combines with J gene TRBJ2-7; 9 bases map to TRBD2. The CDR3 consists of 15 residues. V trimming: 3 bases; J trimming: 1 base; junction bases outside the gene matches: 7. CDR1 is DFQATT and CDR2 is SNEGSKA in the germline V gene (reference sequence). The CDR3 DNA reads TGCAGTGCTAGCCGGCGCGGGGGGGTGTCCTACGAGCAGTACGTC. Its protein is CSASRRGGVSYEQYV.

This clonotype was picked up many times. The chain links TRBV6-5 to TRBJ2-7; 7 bases fit TRBD1. Looked up from germline, CDR1 is MNHEY and CDR2 is SVGAGI. The CDR3 contains 15 residues. The J segment lost 2 bases and the V segment lost 6 bases, leaving 10 bases of the junction unmatched. In nucleotides, the CDR3 is TGTGCCAGCAGACTTACCCGGGACAGCACCTACGAGCAGTACGTC. It codes for CASRLTRDSTYEQYV.

This clonotype was found many times. The chain links TRBV9 to TRBJ2-2, with D perhaps matching TRBD1 (5 bases). V lost 1 base to trimming and J lost 7 bases, with 8 bases between them. The CDR3 contains 13 residues. Germline CDR1 reads SGDLS; CDR2 reads YYNGEE. As DNA, the CDR3 is TGTGCCAGCAGCGTAAGGGGTTACGGGGAGCTGTTTTTT. Translating it yields CASSVRGYGELFF.

Many counts were recorded for this clonotype. The chain recombines TRBV20-1 with TRBJ1-1; D is perhaps TRBD1 (5 bases). V lost 5 bases, J lost 6 bases, and 16 bases lay in between. This CDR3 contains 13 residues. Germline V gene sequence: CDR1 DFQATT, CDR2 SNEGSKA (reference sequence). The CDR3 region is CSAVQGQMAEAFF. In DNA form, the CDR3 reads TGCAGTGCTGTTCAGGGTCAAATGGCTGAAGCTTTCTTT.

The sample holds many counts of this clonotype. This chain connects TRBV6-6 to TRBJ1-1; D call uncertain. CDR3 length: 13 amino acids. The germline V gene encodes CDR1 MNHNY and CDR2 SVGAGI (reference sequence). V was pared by 6 bases and J by 1 base, with 9 bases between. This CDR3 reads CASSQTPNTEAFF. The CDR3 nucleotides are TGTGCCAGCAGCCAGACACCGAACACTGAAGCTTTCTTT.

This clonotype was seen ten or more times. The V gene is TRBV15, the J gene TRBJ1-1, with 8 bases identical to TRBD1. With V trimmed by 4 bases and J by 5 bases, 9 bases remained unmatched. The CDR3 sequence is 15 residues long. Germline CDR1 reads LNHNV; CDR2 reads YYDKDF (reference sequence). In DNA form, the CDR3 reads TGTGCCACCAGCAAAGAACAGACAGGGGAGACTGAAGCTTTCTTT. Translating it yields CATSKEQTGETEAFF. Full variable domain (missing parts from reference TRBV15 and TRBJ1-1): DAMVIQNPRYQVTQFGKPVTLSCSQTLNHNVMYWYQQKSSQAPKLLFHYYDKDFNNEADTPDNFQSRRPNTSFCFLDIRSPGLGDTAMYLCATSKEQTGETEAFFGQGTRLTVV.

This clonotype was counted many times. V usage is TRBV5-1 and J usage is TRBJ1-2, with TRBD1 identical over 9 bases. The V gene end was trimmed by 2 bases and the J gene end by 8 bases; junction bases not matched to a gene: 10. Germline CDR1 is SGHRS and CDR2 is YFSETQ. This CDR3 region has 15 residues. DNA of the CDR3: TGCGCCAGCAGCTTTACCGGGACAGGGATGGAGGGCTACACCTTC. Translation gives CASSFTGTGMEGYTF.

This clonotype was seen at least ten times. The chain recombines TRBV7-9 with TRBJ1-2; 7 positions agree with TRBD1. V lost 2 bases to trimming and J lost 7 bases; unmatched junction nucleotides: 4. CDR1 and CDR2 from the germline V gene are SEHNR and FQNEAQ (reference sequence). This CDR3 is 13 amino acids long. Here the CDR3 reads CASSLTTGFGYTF. The CDR3 nucleotides read TGTGCCAGCAGCTTAACGACAGGGTTTGGCTACACCTTC.

This clonotype was observed a single time. The chain couples TRBV7-9 to TRBJ2-7; 7 bases map to TRBD1. The ends lost 5 bases at V and 0 bases at J; junction bases unmatched: 7. Looked up from germline, CDR1 is SEHNR and CDR2 is FQNEAQ (reference sequence). This CDR3 has 15 residues. The CDR3 DNA sequence: TGTGCCAGCAGCCACACCGGGACAGCCTCCTACGAGCAGTACTTC. This sequence encodes CASSHTGTASYEQYF.

This clonotype was counted a few times. This could be a read error, since a much larger clone is one nucleotide away. The V gene is TRBV7-9, the J gene TRBJ2-1; possible D gene TRBD2, 6 bases. The CDR3 totals 12 residues. Trimming pared 4 bases from V and 10 bases from J, leaving 11 bases between. The germline V gene has CDR1 SEHNR and CDR2 FQNEAQ (reference sequence). DNA of the CDR3: TGTGCCAGCAGCTGGGGGGTCAAAGAGCAGTTCTTC. This translates into CASSWGVKEQFF.

At least ten counts were recorded for this clonotype. The chain links TRBV7-9 to TRBJ2-6; D gene unclear. CDR3 length: 13 amino acids. Trimming left V 6 bases short and J 2 bases short, with 5 bases between. CDR1 and CDR2 (germline): SEHNR, FQNEAQ (reference sequence). The CDR3, as DNA: TGTGCCAGCAGTTCTCCTGGGGCCAACGTCCTGACTTTC. It codes for CASSSPGANVLTF. Filled out from reference TRBV7-9 and TRBJ2-6, the complete variable domain reads DTGVSQNPRHKITKRGQNVTFRCDPISEHNRLYWYRQTLGQGPEFLTYFQNEAQLEKSRLLSDRFSAERPKGSFSTLEIQRTEQGDSAMYLCASSSPGANVLTFGAGSRLTVL.

This clonotype was recorded at least ten times. This chain uses TRBV7-2 with TRBJ1-5; 7 nucleotides agree with TRBD1. Germline V gene data show CDR1 as SGHTA and CDR2 as FQGNSA. CDR3 size: 15 residues. The junction had 9 bases not matched to a gene; V was cut back by 5 bases and J by 5 bases. The CDR3 loop reads CASSPRQGVDQPQHF. CDR3 coding DNA: TGTGCCAGCAGCCCAAGACAGGGAGTAGATCAGCCCCAGCATTTT.

This clonotype has at least ten counts. The V call is TRBV20-1, the J call TRBJ2-5; D is perhaps TRBD2 (5 bases). The CDR3 spans 14 residues. The V and J ends lost 4 bases and 5 bases respectively, with 17 bases between them. Germline loops: CDR1 DFQATT, CDR2 SNEGSKA (reference sequence). CDR3 DNA sequence: TGCAGTGCTACCCGGCGGGCTATTGTCGAGACCCAGTACTTC. This encodes CSATRRAIVETQYF.

This clonotype was recorded a few times. The junction shows a germline mismatch at one end, possibly a read error. V is TRBV7-8 and J is TRBJ2-2; D gene unclear. Germline V lookup: CDR1 SGHVS, CDR2 FQNEAQ. The CDR3 totals 12 residues. The CDR3, as DNA: TGTGACAGCAGCACCTCCCATGGGGAGCTGTTTTTT. Protein: CDSSTSHGELFF.

This clonotype has ten or more counts. The rearrangement joins TRBV7-3 to TRBJ2-2; no clear D. V was cut by 3 bases and J by 2 bases, with 10 bases left in between. The CDR3 is 15 amino acids. Germline CDR1 and CDR2: SGHTA and FQGTGA. CDR3 loop: CASSFLPENTGELFF. The CDR3 DNA follows: TGTGCCAGCAGCTTTTTGCCAGAAAACACCGGGGAGCTGTTTTTT.

Ten or more counts support this clonotype. This chain joins TRBV12-3 or TRBV12-4 and TRBJ2-1; unclear D gene. The CDR3 spans 12 residues. Trimming stripped 3 bases from V and 5 bases from J, with 5 bases between. CDR3 sequence: CASSFQNNEQFF. Here the CDR3 DNA reads TGTGCCAGCAGTTTCCAGAACAATGAGCAGTTCTTC.